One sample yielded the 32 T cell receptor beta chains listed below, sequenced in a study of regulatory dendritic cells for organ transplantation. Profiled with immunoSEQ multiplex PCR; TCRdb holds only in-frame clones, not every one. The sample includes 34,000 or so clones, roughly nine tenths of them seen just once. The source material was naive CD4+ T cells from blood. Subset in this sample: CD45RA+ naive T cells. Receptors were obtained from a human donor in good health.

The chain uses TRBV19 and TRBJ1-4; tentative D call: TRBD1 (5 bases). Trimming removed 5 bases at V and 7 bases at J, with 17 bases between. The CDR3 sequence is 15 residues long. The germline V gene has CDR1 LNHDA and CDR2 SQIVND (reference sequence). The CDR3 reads CASSSGTGNIEKLFF. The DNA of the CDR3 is TGTGCCAGTAGTTCCGGGACGGGGAATATTGAAAAACTGTTTTTT.

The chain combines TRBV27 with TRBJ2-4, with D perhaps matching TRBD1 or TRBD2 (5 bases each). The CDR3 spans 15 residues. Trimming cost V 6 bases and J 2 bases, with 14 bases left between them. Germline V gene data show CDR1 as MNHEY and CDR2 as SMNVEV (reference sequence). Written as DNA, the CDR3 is TGTGCCAGCAGCCCACGTGAGGGGACCAAAAACATTCAGTACTTC. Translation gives CASSPREGTKNIQYF.

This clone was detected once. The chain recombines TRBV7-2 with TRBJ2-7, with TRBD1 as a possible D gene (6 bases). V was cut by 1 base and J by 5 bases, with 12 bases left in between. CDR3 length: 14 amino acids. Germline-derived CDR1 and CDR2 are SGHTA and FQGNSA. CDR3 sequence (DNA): TGTGCCAGCAGCTTAGTCCCCAGGGGCGACGAGCAGTACTTC. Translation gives CASSLVPRGDEQYF.

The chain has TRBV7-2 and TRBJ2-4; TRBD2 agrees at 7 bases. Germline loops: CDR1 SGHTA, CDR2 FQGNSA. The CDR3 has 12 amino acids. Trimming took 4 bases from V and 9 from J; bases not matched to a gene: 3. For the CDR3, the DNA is TGTGCCAGCAGCTCATCGGGGGGCATTCAGTACTTC. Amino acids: CASSSSGGIQYF.

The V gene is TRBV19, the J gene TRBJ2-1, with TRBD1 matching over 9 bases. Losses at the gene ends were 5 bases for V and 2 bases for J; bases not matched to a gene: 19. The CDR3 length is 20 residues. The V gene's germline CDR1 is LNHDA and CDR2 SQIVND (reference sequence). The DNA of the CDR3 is TGTGCCAGTAGTCTAGGGACCGGGACAGGGTATAGTTGGGCCTACAATGAGCAGTTCTTC. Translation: CASSLGTGTGYSWAYNEQFF.

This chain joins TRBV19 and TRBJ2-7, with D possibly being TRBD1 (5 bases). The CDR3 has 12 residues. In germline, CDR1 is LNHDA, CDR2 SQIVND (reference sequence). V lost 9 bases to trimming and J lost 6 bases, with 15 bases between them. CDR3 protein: CARPRDRSEQYF. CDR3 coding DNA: TGTGCCAGGCCCAGGGATCGGTCCGAGCAGTACTTC.

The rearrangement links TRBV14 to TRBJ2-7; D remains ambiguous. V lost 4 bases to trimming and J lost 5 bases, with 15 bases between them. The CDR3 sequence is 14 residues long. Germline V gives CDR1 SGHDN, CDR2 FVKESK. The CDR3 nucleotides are TGTGCCAGCAGCCGCCAGTGGAGTGGTAACGAGCAGTACTTC. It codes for CASSRQWSGNEQYF.

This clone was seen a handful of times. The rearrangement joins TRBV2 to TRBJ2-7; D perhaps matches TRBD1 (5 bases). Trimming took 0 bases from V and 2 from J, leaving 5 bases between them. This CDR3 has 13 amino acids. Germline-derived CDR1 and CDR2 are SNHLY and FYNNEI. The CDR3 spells CASSEAGAYEQYF. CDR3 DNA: TGTGCCAGCAGTGAAGCAGGGGCCTACGAGCAGTACTTC.

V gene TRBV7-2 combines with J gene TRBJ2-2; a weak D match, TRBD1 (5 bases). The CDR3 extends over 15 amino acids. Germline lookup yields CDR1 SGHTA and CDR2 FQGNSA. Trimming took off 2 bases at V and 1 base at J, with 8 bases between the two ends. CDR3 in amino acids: CASSLRQGNTGELFF. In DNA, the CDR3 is TGTGCCAGCAGCTTAAGGCAGGGGAACACCGGGGAGCTGTTTTTT.

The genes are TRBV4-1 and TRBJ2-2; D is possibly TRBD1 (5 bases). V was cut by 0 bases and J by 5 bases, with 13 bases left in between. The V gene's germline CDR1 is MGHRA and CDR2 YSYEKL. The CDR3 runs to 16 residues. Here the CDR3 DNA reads TGCGCCAGCAGCCAAGATTGGGTCAGGGAAACCGGGGAGCTGTTTTTT. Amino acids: CASSQDWVRETGELFF.

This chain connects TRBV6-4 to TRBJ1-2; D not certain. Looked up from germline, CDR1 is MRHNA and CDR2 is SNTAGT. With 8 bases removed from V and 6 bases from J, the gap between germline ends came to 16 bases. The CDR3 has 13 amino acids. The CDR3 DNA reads TGTGCCAGCCGACAAGGACCTCGGGATGGCTACACCTTC. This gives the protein CASRQGPRDGYTF.

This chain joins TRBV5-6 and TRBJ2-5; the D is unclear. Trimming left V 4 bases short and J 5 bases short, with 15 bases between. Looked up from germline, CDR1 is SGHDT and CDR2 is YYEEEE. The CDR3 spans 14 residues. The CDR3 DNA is TGTGCCAGCAGCCGGACCCTAGGTGTCGAGACCCAGTACTTC. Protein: CASSRTLGVETQYF.

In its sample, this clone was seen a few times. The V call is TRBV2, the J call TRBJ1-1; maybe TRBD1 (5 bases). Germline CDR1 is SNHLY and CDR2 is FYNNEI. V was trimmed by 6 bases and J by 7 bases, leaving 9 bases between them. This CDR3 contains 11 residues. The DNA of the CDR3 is TGTGCCAGCAGCCGGGACGGTGAAGCTTTCTTT. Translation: CASSRDGEAFF.

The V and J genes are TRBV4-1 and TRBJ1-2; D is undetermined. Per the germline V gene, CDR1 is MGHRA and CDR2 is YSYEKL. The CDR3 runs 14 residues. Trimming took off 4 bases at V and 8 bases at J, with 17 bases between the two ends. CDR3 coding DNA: TGCGCCAGCAGCCTCTCTTTTACTATTGGCGGCTACACCTTC. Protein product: CASSLSFTIGGYTF.

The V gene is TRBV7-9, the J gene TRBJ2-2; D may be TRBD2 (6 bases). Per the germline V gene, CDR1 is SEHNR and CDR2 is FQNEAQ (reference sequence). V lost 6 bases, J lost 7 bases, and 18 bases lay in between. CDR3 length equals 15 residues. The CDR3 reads CASSYHSEAGGELFF. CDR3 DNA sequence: TGTGCCAGCAGTTACCACTCCGAAGCGGGCGGGGAGCTGTTTTTT.

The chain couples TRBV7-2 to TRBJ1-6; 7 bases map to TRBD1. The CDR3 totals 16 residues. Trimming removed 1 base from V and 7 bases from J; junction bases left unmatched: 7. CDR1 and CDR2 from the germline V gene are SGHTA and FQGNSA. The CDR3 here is CASSLGDRLVNSPLHF. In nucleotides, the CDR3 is TGTGCCAGCAGCTTAGGGGACAGACTTGTCAATTCACCCCTCCACTTT.

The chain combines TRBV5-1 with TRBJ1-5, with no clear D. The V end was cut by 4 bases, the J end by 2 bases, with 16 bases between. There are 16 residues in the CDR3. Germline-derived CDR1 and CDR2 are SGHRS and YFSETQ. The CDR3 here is CASSPPGRRGNQPQHF. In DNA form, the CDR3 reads TGCGCCAGCAGCCCCCCTGGGAGGAGGGGCAATCAGCCCCAGCATTTT.

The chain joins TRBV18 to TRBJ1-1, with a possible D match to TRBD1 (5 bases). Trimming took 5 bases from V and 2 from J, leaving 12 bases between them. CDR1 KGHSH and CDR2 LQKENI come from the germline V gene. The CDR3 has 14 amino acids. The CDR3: CASSAGLRNTEAFF. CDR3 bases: TGTGCCAGCTCAGCGGGACTTAGAAACACTGAAGCTTTCTTT.

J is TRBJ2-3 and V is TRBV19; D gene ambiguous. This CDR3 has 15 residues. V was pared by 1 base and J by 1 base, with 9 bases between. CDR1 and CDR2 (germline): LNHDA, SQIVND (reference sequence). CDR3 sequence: CASSIGYAGTDTQYF. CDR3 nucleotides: TGTGCCAGTAGTATAGGTTATGCAGGCACAGATACGCAGTATTTT.

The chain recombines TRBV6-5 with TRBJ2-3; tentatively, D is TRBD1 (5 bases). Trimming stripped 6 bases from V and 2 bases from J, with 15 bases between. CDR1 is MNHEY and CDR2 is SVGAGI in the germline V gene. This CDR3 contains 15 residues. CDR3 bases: TGTGCCAGCAGGGTACAGGAAATCTCCACAGATACGCAGTATTTT. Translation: CASRVQEISTDTQYF.

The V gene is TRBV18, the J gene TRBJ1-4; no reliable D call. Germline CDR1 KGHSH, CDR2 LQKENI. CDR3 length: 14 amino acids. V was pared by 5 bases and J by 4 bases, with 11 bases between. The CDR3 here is CASSIKGFNEKLFF. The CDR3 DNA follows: TGTGCCAGCTCAATCAAGGGATTTAATGAAAAACTGTTTTTT.

Written as DNA, the CDR3 is TGTGCCAGTAGCACCGGCCCAGGGAATCAGCCCCAGCATTTT. This encodes CASSTGPGNQPQHF. This rearrangement joins TRBV19 to TRBJ1-5; tentative D call: TRBD1 (5 bases). The CDR3 extends over 14 amino acids. Germline assignment: CDR1 LNHDA and CDR2 SQIVND (reference sequence). V was clipped by 6 bases and J by 4 bases, with 13 bases between them.

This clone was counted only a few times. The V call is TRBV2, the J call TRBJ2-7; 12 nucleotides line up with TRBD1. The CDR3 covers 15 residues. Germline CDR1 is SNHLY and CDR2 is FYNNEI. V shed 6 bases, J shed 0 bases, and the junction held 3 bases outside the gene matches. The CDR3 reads CASSAGQGASYEQYF. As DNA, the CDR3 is TGTGCCAGCAGCGCGGGACAGGGGGCCTCCTACGAGCAGTACTTC.

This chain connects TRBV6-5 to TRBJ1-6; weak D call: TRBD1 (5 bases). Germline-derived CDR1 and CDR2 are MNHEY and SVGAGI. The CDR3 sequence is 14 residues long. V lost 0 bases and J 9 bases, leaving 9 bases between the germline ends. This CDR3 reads CASSYSGGSSPLHF. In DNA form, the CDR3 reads TGTGCCAGCAGTTACTCCGGGGGATCTTCACCCCTCCACTTT.

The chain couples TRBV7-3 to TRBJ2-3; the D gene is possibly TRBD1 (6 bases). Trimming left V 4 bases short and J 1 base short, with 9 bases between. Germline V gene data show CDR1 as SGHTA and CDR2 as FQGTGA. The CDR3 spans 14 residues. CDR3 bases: TGTGCCAGCAGCTGGGACATGGGCACAGATACGCAGTATTTT. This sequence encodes CASSWDMGTDTQYF.

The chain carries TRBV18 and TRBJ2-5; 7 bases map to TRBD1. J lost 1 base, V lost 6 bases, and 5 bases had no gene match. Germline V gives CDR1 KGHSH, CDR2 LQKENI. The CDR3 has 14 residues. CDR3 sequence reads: CASSVDRVQETQYF. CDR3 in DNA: TGTGCCAGCTCTGTTGACAGGGTCCAAGAGACCCAGTACTTC.

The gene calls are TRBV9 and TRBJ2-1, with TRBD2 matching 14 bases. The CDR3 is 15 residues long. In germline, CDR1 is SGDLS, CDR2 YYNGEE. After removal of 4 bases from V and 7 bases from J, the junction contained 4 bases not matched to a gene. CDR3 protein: CASSRLAGGPNEQFF. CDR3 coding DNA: TGTGCCAGCAGCAGACTAGCGGGAGGGCCAAATGAGCAGTTCTTC.

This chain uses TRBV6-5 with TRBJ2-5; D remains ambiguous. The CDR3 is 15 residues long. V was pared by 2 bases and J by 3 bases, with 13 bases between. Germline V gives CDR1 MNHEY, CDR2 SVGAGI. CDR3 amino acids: CASSYTPRGKETQYF. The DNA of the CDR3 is TGTGCCAGCAGTTACACCCCCCGAGGAAAAGAGACCCAGTACTTC.

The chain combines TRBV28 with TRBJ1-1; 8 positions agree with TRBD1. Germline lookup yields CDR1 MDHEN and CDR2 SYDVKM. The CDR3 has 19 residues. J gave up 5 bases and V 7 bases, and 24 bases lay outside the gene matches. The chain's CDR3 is CASTKDRVWLWQPETEAFF. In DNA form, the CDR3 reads TGTGCCAGCACCAAGGACAGGGTCTGGCTCTGGCAGCCCGAGACTGAAGCTTTCTTT.

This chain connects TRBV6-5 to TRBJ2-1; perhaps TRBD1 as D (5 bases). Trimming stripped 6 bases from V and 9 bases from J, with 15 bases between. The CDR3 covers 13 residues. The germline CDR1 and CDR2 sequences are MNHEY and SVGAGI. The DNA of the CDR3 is TGTGCCAGCAGCCCTCAGGGTTATGGTGAGCAGTTCTTC. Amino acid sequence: CASSPQGYGEQFF.

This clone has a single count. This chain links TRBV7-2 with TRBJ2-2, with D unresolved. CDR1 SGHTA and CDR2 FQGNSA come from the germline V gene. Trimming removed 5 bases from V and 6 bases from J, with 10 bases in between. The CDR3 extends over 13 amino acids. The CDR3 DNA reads TGTGCCAGCAGCGCAAGGTCGGCCGGGGAGCTGTTTTTT. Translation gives CASSARSAGELFF. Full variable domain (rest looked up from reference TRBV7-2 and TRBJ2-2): GAGVSQSPSNKVTEKGKDVELRCDPISGHTALYWYRQSLGQGLEFLIYFQGNSAPDKSGLPSDRFSAERTGGSVSTLTIQRTQQEDSAVYLCASSARSAGELFFGEGSRLTVL.

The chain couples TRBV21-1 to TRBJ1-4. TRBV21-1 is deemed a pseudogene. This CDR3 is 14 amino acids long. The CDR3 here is CASWTGQRGEKLFF. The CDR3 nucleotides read TGTGCCAGCTGGACGGGACAGCGGGGTGAAAAACTGTTTTTT.